The clone carrying this T cell receptor (beta chain) has a single count. A single base separates this from a much larger clone, so it may be a read error. The data were obtained in a study of glioma-infiltrating T cells. The CDR3 is 15 amino acids. CDR1 and CDR2 (germline): DFQATT, SNEGSKA (reference sequence). Trimming left V 1 base short and J 1 base short, with 13 bases between. TCR alpha and beta CDR3 regions were amplified from RNA using iRepertoire nested multiplex PCR. Each CDR3 protein gets one entry after TCRdb re-called the multiplex PCR reads with MiXCR. Among fewer than 500,000 distinct CDR3 sequences listed, 41% were seen once.

This chain connects TRBV20-1 to TRBJ1-1; the D gene is possibly TRBD1 (6 bases). This TCR was recovered from a human donor with low-grade glioma or glioblastoma, undergoing nonglioma brain surgery, or in good health (not recorded which). Sequenced input: glioma tissue, nonneoplastic brain tissue, or PBMCs (not recorded which). DNA of the CDR3: TGCAGTGCTAGAGCTCCGGGACACCAGAACACTGAAGCTTTCTTT. Translation gives CSARAPGHQNTEAFF.